The present entry profiles one T cell receptor (beta chain) with its context. The sample comes from a study of cytomegalovirus exposure and HLA in healthy donors. The PCR employed 60 Vbeta primers together with 13 Jbeta primers. TCRdb keeps only in-frame clones here, not all; method: immunoSEQ multiplex PCR. Of just under 95,000 clones listed, about four fifths are singletons. V was trimmed by 1 base and J by 0 bases, leaving 10 bases between them. CDR1 is LGHNA, CDR2 YNFKEQ, per germline. The CDR3 spans 16 residues. Sequencing was done on a sample of PBMCs. The sequence derives from a woman under 30 in good health and CMV-seropositive. J is TRBJ2-4 and V is TRBV4-2; TRBD2 might be the D (6 bases). The CDR3 bases are TGTGCCAGCAGCCAAGGGGGGACTCTAGCCAAAAACATTCAGTACTTC. It translates to CASSQGGTLAKNIQYF.